Each of the 5 T cell receptor beta chains below was sequenced from the same sample in a study of cytomegalovirus exposure and HLA in healthy donors. The primer mix had 60 Vbeta and 13 Jbeta primers. Sequencing used immunoSEQ multiplex PCR; TCRdb keeps in-frame clones, though not all of them. The sample includes around 94,000 clones, about four fifths of them seen just once. The sample consisted of PBMCs. The receptor set was obtained from a human donor in good health.

The chain has TRBV4-1 and TRBJ2-5, with a weak D call TRBD2 (6 bases). Trimming cost V 0 bases and J 8 bases, with 16 bases left between them. Germline CDR1 MGHRA, CDR2 YSYEKL. The CDR3 is 15 amino acids. In nucleotides, the CDR3 is TGCGCCAGCAGCCAAGAGTGGGCTAGCGACCGAACCCAGTACTTC. It is translated as CASSQEWASDRTQYF.

Comments on this clone: A junction boundary mismatches the germline segment, possibly from a read error. This chain joins TRBV7-7 and TRBJ1-4, with a tentative D call TRBD1 (6 bases). CDR1 is SSHAT and CDR2 is FNYEAQ in the germline V gene (reference sequence). CDR3 size: 13 residues. The CDR3: CASSPGQNEKLFF. The CDR3 DNA follows: TGTGCTAGCAGCCCTGGACAGAATGAAAAACTGTTTTTT.

The V and J genes are TRBV7-9 and TRBJ2-2, with D possibly TRBD1 on 6 matching bases. Deletions cut 1 base from V and 1 base from J, with 16 bases between. This CDR3 is built from 18 residues. Germline V gene sequence: CDR1 SEHNR, CDR2 FQNEAQ (reference sequence). For the CDR3, the DNA is TGTGCCAGCAGCTTAGGTTTGGGGGCGAATAGGAACACCGGGGAGCTGTTTTTT. It yields the protein CASSLGLGANRNTGELFF.

This clone has just one count. This chain joins TRBV2 and TRBJ2-6; tentative D call: TRBD2 (6 bases). The CDR3 is made up of 12 amino acids. V was clipped by 5 bases and J by 9 bases, with 8 bases between them. In germline, CDR1 is SNHLY, CDR2 FYNNEI. CDR3 in DNA: TGTGCCAGCAGTCTGCGGGACAACGTCCTGACTTTC. Translating it yields CASSLRDNVLTF.

J is TRBJ2-3 and V is TRBV7-2; perhaps TRBD1 as D (6 bases). The germline CDR1 and CDR2 sequences are SGHTA and FQGNSA. V was trimmed by 1 base and J by 0 bases, leaving 8 bases between them. This CDR3 is built from 15 residues. The CDR3 loop reads CASSLVGASTDTQYF. Here the CDR3 DNA reads TGTGCCAGCAGCTTAGTGGGGGCTAGCACAGATACGCAGTATTTT. Full variable domain (outside the CDR3, taken from reference TRBV7-2 and TRBJ2-3): GAGVSQSPSNKVTEKGKDVELRCDPISGHTALYWYRQSLGQGLEFLIYFQGNSAPDKSGLPSDRFSAERTGGSVSTLTIQRTQQEDSAVYLCASSLVGASTDTQYFGPGTRLTVL.